These T cell receptor beta chains were read from a single sample in a study of blood T cell repertoires in COVID-19. Some clones are missing from TCRdb's copy, which holds only in-frame ones; the method was immunoSEQ multiplex PCR. The sample comprises about 150,000 clones, just under 85% of which are singletons, and 25% to 30% rests with the top ten. The sample comprised peripheral blood. These TCRs come from a woman in her sixties or seventies with acute or convalescent COVID-19. The CDR3 runs from the conserved cysteine through the conserved F or W. A D gene is named only where the DNA matches it firmly. A clone size is listed for some rows: how often the clone was seen (once, few, many), or a class if it is expanded.

TRBV19,TRBJ1-5,15,.,.,TGTGCCAGTAGTATCACAGGGTATAGCAATCAGCCCCAGCATTTT,CASSITGYSNQPQHF
TRBV6-6,TRBJ1-3,15,.,.,TGTGCCAGCAGTTATAGGCAGACTCCTGGAAACACCATATATTTT,CASSYRQTPGNTIYF
TRBV6-5,TRBJ1-5,11,.,.,TGTGCCAGCAACGAGAATCAGCCCCAGCATTTT,CASNENQPQHF
TRBV12-3/TRBV12-4,TRBJ1-3,11,.,.,TGTGCCAGCAGTCTTGGAAACACCATATATTTT,CASSLGNTIYF
TRBV11-2,TRBJ1-4,19,.,.,TGTGCCAGCAGCTTAGATCGACCCGGGACACTCTCAACTAATGAAAAACTGTTTTTT,CASSLDRPGTLSTNEKLFF
TRBV18,TRBJ1-1,14,.,.,TGTGCCAGCTCACCACTTCAGGGCAACTCCGAAGCTTTCTTT,CASSPLQGNSEAFF
TRBV5-1,TRBJ2-2,16,.,TRBD2,TGCGCCAGCAGCGGAAAGGCCCCCGGGGGGTCCGGGGAGCTGTTTTTT,CASSGKAPGGSGELFF
TRBV6-6,TRBJ1-3,14,few,.,TGTGCCAGCAGTTACTCAGCTCCCGGAAACACCATATATTTT,CASSYSAPGNTIYF
TRBV5-4,TRBJ2-3,14,.,TRBD1,TGTGCCAGCAGCGAAAAGACAGGGGCAGATACGCAGTATTTT,CASSEKTGADTQYF
TRBV30,TRBJ1-1,12,.,TRBD1,TGTGCCTTGGACAGGAGCTACACTGAAGCTTTCTTT,CALDRSYTEAFF
TRBV6-6,TRBJ2-1,15,.,TRBD1,TGTGCCAGCAGAGATACAGGGGGCGTGGACAATGAGCAGTTCTTC,CASRDTGGVDNEQFF
TRBV6-5,TRBJ2-3,15,.,.,TGTGCCAGCAGTTACGGCGGCGGGATCACAGATACGCAGTATTTT,CASSYGGGITDTQYF
TRBV9,TRBJ2-1,14,.,.,TGTGCCAGCAGCGTGGCGGGGGCCCTCAATGAGCAGTTCTTC,CASSVAGALNEQFF
TRBV5-8,TRBJ1-4,15,many,TRBD1,TGTGCCAGCAGCTCGGGGACAGGGGTCTGGGAAAAACTGTTTTTT,CASSSGTGVWEKLFF
TRBV6-1,TRBJ1-1,15,.,.,TGTGCCAGCAGTTCAGGCGGGCTGCCGACCACTGAAGCTTTCTTT,CASSSGGLPTTEAFF
TRBV6-5,TRBJ1-1,13,.,.,TGTGCCAGCAGTCGACAGACGAACACTGAAGCTTTCTTT,CASSRQTNTEAFF
TRBV27,TRBJ1-2,14,few,.,TGTGCCAGCAGTTCCGCCCAGGGGTACTATGGCTACACCTTC,CASSSAQGYYGYTF
TRBV3-1/TRBV3-2,TRBJ1-5,15,.,.,TGTGCCAGCAGCCAAGGAGCGGGTATTAATCAGCCCCAGCATTTT,CASSQGAGINQPQHF
TRBV3-1/TRBV3-2,TRBJ1-2,12,once,.,TGTGCCAGCAGCTTACAGGGAAGTGGCTACACCTTC,CASSLQGSGYTF
TRBV12-3/TRBV12-4,TRBJ1-2,13,.,TRBD1,TGTGCCAGCAGTTTAGGACAGGGCTATGGCTACACCTTC,CASSLGQGYGYTF
TRBV19,TRBJ1-1,17,.,.,TGTGCCAGTACCACGACATATTTAGCCCGGGGGAACACTGAAGCTTTCTTT,CASTTTYLARGNTEAFF
TRBV18,TRBJ1-5,14,few,TRBD1,TGTGCCAGCTCACCGACAGGGAAGAATCAGCCCCAGCATTTT,CASSPTGKNQPQHF
TRBV14,TRBJ1-2,14,few,.,TGTGCCAGCAGGCCGCAGGGCCGGCACTATGGCTACACCTTC,CASRPQGRHYGYTF
TRBV7-9,TRBJ1-1,12,.,TRBD1,TGTGCCAGCAGCAGGGACAGGGGGGTAGCTTTCTTT,CASSRDRGVAFF
TRBV10-2,TRBJ1-1,14,.,TRBD1,TGCGCCAGCAGAGGGAAGACAGGGGGAACTGAAGCTTTCTTT,CASRGKTGGTEAFF
TRBV21-1,TRBJ1-6,15,.,.,TGTGCCAGCCTAACACCGGGACAGGGAGATACACCCCTCCACTTT,CASLTPGQGDTPLHF
TRBV7-2,TRBJ1-2,15,once,.,TGTGCCAGCAGCTTAGGGACAGCTGTAAACTATGGCTACACCTTC,CASSLGTAVNYGYTF
TRBV30,TRBJ1-1,13,.,.,TGTGCCTGGAGAAAACAGGGGAACACTGAAGCTTTCTTT,CAWRKQGNTEAFF
TRBV19,TRBJ2-7,13,.,.,TGTGCCAGTAGTCTTGGACAGTCCTACGAGCAGTACTTC,CASSLGQSYEQYF
TRBV5-4,TRBJ2-1,13,once,TRBD2,TGTGCCAGCAGCCGGGACTATTCCAATGAGCAGTTCTTC,CASSRDYSNEQFF
TRBV28,TRBJ1-3,14,.,.,TGTGCCAGCAGTTCTGGGGGGTCCGGAAACACCATATATTTT,CASSSGGSGNTIYF
TRBV19,TRBJ1-2,13,.,.,TGTGCCAGTAGCGTCAGGGCACTATATGGCTACACCTTC,CASSVRALYGYTF
TRBV5-8,TRBJ1-4,16,.,TRBD1,TGTGCCAGCAGCTGGGGACAGGGGGCGCCTGGCGAAAAACTGTTTTTT,CASSWGQGAPGEKLFF
TRBV29-1,TRBJ1-1,13,.,.,TGCAGCGTTGCGAGCCTTGTCAACACTGAAGCTTTCTTT,CSVASLVNTEAFF
TRBV11-2,TRBJ2-3,13,.,.,TGTGCCAGCAGCTTACAGGGGCCGGATACGCAGTATTTT,CASSLQGPDTQYF
TRBV5-6,TRBJ1-5,15,.,TRBD1,TGTGCCAGCAGCTTGGGCGGGCAGGGGGTCCGTGCCCAGCATTTT,CASSLGGQGVRAQHF
TRBV6-5,TRBJ1-2,15,.,.,TGTGCCAGCAGTCCCTACCCCCAGGAAAACTATGGCTACACCTTC,CASSPYPQENYGYTF
TRBV5-1,TRBJ2-7,16,.,TRBD2,TGCGCCAGCAGCCATACTAGCGGGGGGGCAGGTTACGAGCAGTACTTC,CASSHTSGGAGYEQYF
TRBV27,TRBJ2-2,15,few,TRBD1,TGTGCCAGCAGTGGACAGGGGCGAGTCGGCGGGGAGCTGTTTTTT,CASSGQGRVGGELFF
TRBV5-6,TRBJ1-4,13,once,.,TGTGCCAGCAGCTTGACAGCTCGGGAAAAACTGTTTTTT,CASSLTAREKLFF
TRBV12-3/TRBV12-4,TRBJ1-2,12,few,.,TGTGCCAGCAGTTTATACAGAAATGGCTACACCTTC,CASSLYRNGYTF
TRBV10-1,TRBJ1-6,14,few,.,TGCGCCAGCAGTGATTGGGGACAAAATTCACCCCTCCACTTT,CASSDWGQNSPLHF